These T cell receptor beta chains were read from a single sample in a study of T-cell reconstitution after alpha-beta-depleted transplantation in children. TCRdb analysed the PCR reads with MiXCR anew, one entry per CDR3 protein. The sample holds approximately 800,000 distinct CDR3 sequences; less than 20% are singletons and the top ten take under 6%. The specimen comprised PBMCs, mostly from graft donor cells, sampled 360 days after TCRalphabeta/CD19-depleted stem cell transplant. Source of these receptors: a male patient between 10 and 17 years old who had a stem cell transplant for acute lymphoblastic leukemia, so the T cells may come from the graft donor. CDR3s include the opening cysteine and the closing phenylalanine or tryptophan. D genes are given only for firm matches.

j_call,v_call,d_call,cdr3_aa
TRBJ2-2,TRBV11-3,TRBD2,CASSTLAGATGELFF
TRBJ2-7,TRBV12-3/TRBV12-4,-,CASSLVGRLVNF
TRBJ2-1,TRBV12-3/TRBV12-4,TRBD1,CASSRASTGHLDNEQFF
TRBJ2-3,TRBV24-1,TRBD1,CATSDLWDRGTDTQYF
TRBJ2-7,TRBV18,-,CASSTKTIYEQYF
TRBJ2-3,TRBV27,TRBD2,CASSLSSSGSATDTQYF
TRBJ2-1,TRBV7-9,TRBD1,CASTQEQGNYNEQFF
TRBJ1-1,TRBV11-2,-,CASSLDPGLEAFF
TRBJ1-2,TRBV11-1,-,CASSSRQVDYGYTF
TRBJ2-5,TRBV5-1,TRBD2,CASGRLAGGGETQYF
TRBJ2-1,TRBV6-1,-,CASRKGPDEQFF
TRBJ1-4,TRBV12-5,-,CASGLNEKLFF
TRBJ2-1,TRBV12-3/TRBV12-4,TRBD2,CASSFPAGASYNEQFF
TRBJ2-1,TRBV9,TRBD2,CASSVLAGQRGEQFF
TRBJ2-2,TRBV4-1,-,CASSPINTGELFF